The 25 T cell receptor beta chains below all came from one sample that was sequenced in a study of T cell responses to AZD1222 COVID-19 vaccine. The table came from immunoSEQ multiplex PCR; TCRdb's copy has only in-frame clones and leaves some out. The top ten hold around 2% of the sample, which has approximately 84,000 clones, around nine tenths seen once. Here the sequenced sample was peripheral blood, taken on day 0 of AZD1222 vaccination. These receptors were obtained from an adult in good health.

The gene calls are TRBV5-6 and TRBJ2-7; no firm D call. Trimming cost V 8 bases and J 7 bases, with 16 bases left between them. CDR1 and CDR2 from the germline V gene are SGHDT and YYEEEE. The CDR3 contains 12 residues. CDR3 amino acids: CASTTSHLEQYF. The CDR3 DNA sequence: TGTGCCAGTACCACCTCCCACCTGGAGCAGTACTTC.

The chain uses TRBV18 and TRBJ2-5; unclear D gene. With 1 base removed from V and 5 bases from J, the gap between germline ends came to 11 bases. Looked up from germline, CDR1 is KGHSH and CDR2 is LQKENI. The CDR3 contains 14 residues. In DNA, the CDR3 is TGTGCCAGCTCACCACTAGGCGTGACTGAGACCCAGTACTTC. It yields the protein CASSPLGVTETQYF.

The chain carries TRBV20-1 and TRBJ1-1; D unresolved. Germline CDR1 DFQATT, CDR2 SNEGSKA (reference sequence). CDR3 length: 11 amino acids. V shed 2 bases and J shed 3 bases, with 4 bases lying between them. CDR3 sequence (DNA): TGCAGTGCTAGACTACACACTGAAGCTTTCTTT. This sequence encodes CSARLHTEAFF.

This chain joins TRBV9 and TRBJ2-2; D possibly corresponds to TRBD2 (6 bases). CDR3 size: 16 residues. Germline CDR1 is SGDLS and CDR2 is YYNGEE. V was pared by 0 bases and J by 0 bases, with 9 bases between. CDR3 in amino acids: CASSVAEGPNTGELFF. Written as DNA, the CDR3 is TGTGCCAGCAGCGTAGCGGAGGGGCCGAACACCGGGGAGCTGTTTTTT.

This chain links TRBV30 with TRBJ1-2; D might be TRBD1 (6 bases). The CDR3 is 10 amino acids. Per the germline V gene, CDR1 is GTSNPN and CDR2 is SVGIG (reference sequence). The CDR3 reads CARWGLGYTF. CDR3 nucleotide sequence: TGTGCTCGGTGGGGGCTCGGCTACACCTTC.

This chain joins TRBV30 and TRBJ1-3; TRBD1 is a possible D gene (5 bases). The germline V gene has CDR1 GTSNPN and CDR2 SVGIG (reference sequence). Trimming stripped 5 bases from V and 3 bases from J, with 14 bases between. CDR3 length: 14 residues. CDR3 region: CAWDPGRGGNTIYF. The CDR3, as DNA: TGTGCCTGGGACCCGGGTAGGGGTGGAAACACCATATATTTT. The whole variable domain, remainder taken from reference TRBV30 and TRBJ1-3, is SQTIHQWPATLVQPVGSPLSLECTVEGTSNPNLYWYRQAAGRGLQLLFYSVGIGQISSEVPQNLSASRPQDRQFILSSKKLLLSDSGFYLCAWDPGRGGNTIYFGEGSWLTVV.

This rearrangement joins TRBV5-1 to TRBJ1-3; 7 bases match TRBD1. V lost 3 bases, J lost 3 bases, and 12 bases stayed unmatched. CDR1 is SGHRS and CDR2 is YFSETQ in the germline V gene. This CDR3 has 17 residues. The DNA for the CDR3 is TGCGCCAGCAGCTACCGCGTAGGGGGCGCAATTGGAAACACCATATATTTT. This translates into CASSYRVGGAIGNTIYF.

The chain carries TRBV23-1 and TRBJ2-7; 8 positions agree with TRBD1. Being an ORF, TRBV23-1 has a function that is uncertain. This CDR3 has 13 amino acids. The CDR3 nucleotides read TGCGGATCGAAGGGACAGGTCTCCTACGAGCAGTACTTC. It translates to CGSKGQVSYEQYF.

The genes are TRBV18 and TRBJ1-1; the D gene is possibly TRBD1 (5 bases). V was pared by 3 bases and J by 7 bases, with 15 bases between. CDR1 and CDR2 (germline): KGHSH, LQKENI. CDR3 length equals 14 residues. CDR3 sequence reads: CASSPTAGDGEAFF. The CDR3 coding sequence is TGTGCCAGCTCACCCACCGCGGGGGATGGTGAAGCTTTCTTT.

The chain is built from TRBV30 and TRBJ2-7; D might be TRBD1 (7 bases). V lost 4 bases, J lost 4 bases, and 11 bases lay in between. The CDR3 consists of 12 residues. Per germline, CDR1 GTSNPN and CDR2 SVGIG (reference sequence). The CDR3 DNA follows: TGTGCCTGGACAGGGGGAGGATACGAGCAGTACTTC. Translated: CAWTGGGYEQYF.

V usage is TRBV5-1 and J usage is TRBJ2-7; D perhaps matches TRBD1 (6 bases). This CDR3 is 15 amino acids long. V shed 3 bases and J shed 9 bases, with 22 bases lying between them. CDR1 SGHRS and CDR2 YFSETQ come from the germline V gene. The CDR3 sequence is CASSWPGTPTSGQYF. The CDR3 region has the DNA TGCGCCAGCAGCTGGCCCGGGACACCCACGTCGGGGCAGTACTTC. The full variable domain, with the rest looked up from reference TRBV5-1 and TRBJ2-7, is KAGVTQTPRYLIKTRGQQVTLSCSPISGHRSVSWYQQTPGQGLQFLFEYFSETQRNKGNFPGRFSGRQFSNSRSEMNVSTLELGDSALYLCASSWPGTPTSGQYFGPGTRLTVT.

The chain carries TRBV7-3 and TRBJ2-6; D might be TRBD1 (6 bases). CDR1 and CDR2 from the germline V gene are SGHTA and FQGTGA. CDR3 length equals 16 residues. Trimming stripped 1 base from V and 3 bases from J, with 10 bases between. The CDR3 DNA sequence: TGTGCCAGCAGCTTAAAAGGGGGTGATGGGGCCAACGTCCTGACTTTC. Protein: CASSLKGGDGANVLTF.

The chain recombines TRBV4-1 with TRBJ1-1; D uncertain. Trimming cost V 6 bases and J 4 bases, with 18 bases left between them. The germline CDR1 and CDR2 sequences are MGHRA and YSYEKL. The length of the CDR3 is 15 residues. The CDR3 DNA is TGCGCCAGCAGACGCAGTTGGCAGAGTAGCACTGAAGCTTTCTTT. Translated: CASRRSWQSSTEAFF.

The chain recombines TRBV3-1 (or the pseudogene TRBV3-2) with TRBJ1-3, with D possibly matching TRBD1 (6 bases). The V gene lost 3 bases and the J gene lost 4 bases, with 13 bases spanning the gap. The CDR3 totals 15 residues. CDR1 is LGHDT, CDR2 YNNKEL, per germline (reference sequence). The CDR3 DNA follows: TGTGCCAGCAGCCAGGGGGGCGCGTTGGGAAACACCATATATTTT. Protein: CASSQGGALGNTIYF.

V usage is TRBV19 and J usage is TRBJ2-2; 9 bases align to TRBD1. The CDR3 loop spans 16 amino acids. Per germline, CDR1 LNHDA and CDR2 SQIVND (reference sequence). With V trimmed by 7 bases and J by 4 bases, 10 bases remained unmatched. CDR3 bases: TGTGCCAGTACCCCACCGGGACAGGGTATCACCGGGGAGCTGTTTTTT. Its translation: CASTPPGQGITGELFF.

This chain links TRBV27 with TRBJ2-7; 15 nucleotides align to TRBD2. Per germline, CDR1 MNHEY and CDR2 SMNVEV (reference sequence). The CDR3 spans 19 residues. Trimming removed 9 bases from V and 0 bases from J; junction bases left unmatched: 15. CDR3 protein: CASMTGPGTSGGTSYEQYF. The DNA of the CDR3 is TGTGCCAGTATGACCGGACCCGGGACTAGCGGGGGGACCTCCTACGAGCAGTACTTC.

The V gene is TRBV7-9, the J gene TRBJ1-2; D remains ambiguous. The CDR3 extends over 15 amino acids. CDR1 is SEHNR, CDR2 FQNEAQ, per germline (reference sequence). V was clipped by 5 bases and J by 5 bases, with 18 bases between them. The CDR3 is CASSLGPELRYGYTF. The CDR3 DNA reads TGTGCCAGCAGCCTTGGGCCCGAACTCAGATATGGCTACACCTTC.

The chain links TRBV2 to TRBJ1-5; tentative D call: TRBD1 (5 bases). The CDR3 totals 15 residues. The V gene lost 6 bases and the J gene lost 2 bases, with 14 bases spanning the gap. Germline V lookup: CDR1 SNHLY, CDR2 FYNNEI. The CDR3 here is CASSAHRTGNQPQHF. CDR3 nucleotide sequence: TGTGCCAGCAGCGCTCACAGGACTGGCAATCAGCCCCAGCATTTT. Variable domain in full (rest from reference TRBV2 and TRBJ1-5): EPEVTQTPSHQVTQMGQEVILRCVPISNHLYFYWYRQILGQKVEFLVSFYNNEISEKSEIFDDQFSVERPDGSNFTLKIRSTKLEDSAMYFCASSAHRTGNQPQHFGDGTRLSIL.

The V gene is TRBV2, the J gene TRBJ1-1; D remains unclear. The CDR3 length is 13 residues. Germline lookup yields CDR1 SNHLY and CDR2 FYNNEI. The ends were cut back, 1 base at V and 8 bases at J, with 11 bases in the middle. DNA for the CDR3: TGTGCCAGCAGTGAAGTTACTCGACGGGAAGCTTTCTTT. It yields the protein CASSEVTRREAFF.

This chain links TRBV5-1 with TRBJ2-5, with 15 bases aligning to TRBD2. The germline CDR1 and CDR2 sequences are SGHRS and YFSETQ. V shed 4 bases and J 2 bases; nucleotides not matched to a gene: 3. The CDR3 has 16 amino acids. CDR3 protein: CASSGGLAGGQETQYF. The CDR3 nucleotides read TGCGCCAGCAGCGGAGGACTAGCGGGGGGGCAAGAGACCCAGTACTTC.

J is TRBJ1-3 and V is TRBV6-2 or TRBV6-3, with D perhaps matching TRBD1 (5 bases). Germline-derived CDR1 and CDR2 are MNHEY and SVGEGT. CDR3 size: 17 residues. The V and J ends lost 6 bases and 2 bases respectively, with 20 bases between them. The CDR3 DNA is TGTGCCAGCAGCCTGACTCGGGGACGGCTCACTGGAAACACCATATATTTT. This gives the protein CASSLTRGRLTGNTIYF.

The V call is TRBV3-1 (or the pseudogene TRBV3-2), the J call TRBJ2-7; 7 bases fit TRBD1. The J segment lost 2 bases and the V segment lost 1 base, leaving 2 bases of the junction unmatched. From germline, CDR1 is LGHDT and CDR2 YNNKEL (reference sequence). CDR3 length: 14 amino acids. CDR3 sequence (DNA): TGTGCCAGCAGCCAAGTGGGACAGCCCTACGAGCAGTACTTC. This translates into CASSQVGQPYEQYF.

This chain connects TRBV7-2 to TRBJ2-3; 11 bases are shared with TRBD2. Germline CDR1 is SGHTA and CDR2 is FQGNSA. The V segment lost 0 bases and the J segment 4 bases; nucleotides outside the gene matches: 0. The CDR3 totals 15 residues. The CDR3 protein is CASSLASGGADTQYF. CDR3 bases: TGTGCCAGCAGCTTAGCTAGCGGGGGGGCAGATACGCAGTATTTT. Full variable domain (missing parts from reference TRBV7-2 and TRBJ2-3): GAGVSQSPSNKVTEKGKDVELRCDPISGHTALYWYRQSLGQGLEFLIYFQGNSAPDKSGLPSDRFSAERTGGSVSTLTIQRTQQEDSAVYLCASSLASGGADTQYFGPGTRLTVL.

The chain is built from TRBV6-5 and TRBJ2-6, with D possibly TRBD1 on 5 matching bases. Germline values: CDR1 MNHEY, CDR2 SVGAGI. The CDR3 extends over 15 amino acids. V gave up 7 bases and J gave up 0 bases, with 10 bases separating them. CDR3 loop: CASTQGDSGANVLTF. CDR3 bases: TGTGCCAGCACCCAAGGGGACTCTGGGGCCAACGTCCTGACTTTC.

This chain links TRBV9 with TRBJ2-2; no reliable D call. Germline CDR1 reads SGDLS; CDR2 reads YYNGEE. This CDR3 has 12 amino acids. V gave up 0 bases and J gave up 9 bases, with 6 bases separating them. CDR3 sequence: CASSVVSRELFF. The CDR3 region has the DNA TGTGCCAGCAGCGTAGTAAGCAGGGAGCTGTTTTTT.